The 6 T cell receptor beta chains in this list originate from one sample, sequenced in a study of identical twins. TCRdb re-called the 5' RACE reads through MiXCR, storing one row per CDR3 protein. Of about 550,000 distinct CDR3 sequences listed, more than 20% are singletons. This sample was also put to use in a study of yellow fever vaccine responses in identical twins.

Sequencing was done on a sample of CD4+ T cells sorted from blood. The receptor source for this set is a woman aged 18-30 years in good health.

This sequence joins TRBV7-9 and TRBJ2-3, with 8 bases aligning to TRBD2. The CDR3 covers 14 residues. Germline V gene data show CDR1 as SEHNR and CDR2 as FQNEAQ (reference sequence). V was pared by 8 bases and J by 6 bases, with 10 bases of the junction left unmatched. The CDR3 DNA sequence: TGTGCCAGCGACCGACTAGCGAGCAGGGATACGCAGTATTTT. Encoded protein: CASDRLASRDTQYF.

The chain's CDR3 is CASSLASGGGASDTQYF. The CDR3, as DNA: TGCGCCAGCAGCTTGGCCTCTGGCGGGGGGGCATCGGATACGCAGTATTTT. The rearrangement uses TRBV5-1 and TRBJ2-3; 9 nucleotides match TRBD2. Germline CDR1 SGHRS, CDR2 YFSETQ. This CDR3 has 17 amino acids. The trim removed 0 bases at V and 6 bases at J, leaving 11 bases unmatched.

This clonotype was seen repeatedly, ten times or more. One end of the junction is discordant with germline, which a read error may explain. CDR3 sequence (DNA): TGCGCCAGCAGCCTCGGGACAGGGGGCTACGAGCAGTACTTC. Residues: CASSLGTGGYEQYF. The V and J genes are TRBV12-3 or TRBV12-4 and TRBJ2-7; 11 bases agree with TRBD1. The CDR3 length is 14 residues.

This clonotype was found a few times. This sequence joins TRBV24-1 and TRBJ1-6, with 9 nucleotides matching TRBD1. V lost 7 bases to trimming and J lost 7 bases; unmatched junction nucleotides: 4. The CDR3 covers 14 residues. CDR1 KGHDR and CDR2 SFDVKD come from the germline V gene. CDR3 sequence: CATRGQGVNSPLHF. The DNA of the CDR3 is TGTGCCACCAGGGGACAGGGTGTAAATTCACCCCTCCACTTT.

CDR3 sequence reads: CASSLQGPAYEQYF. Written as DNA, the CDR3 is TGTGCCAGCAGCTTACAGGGACCTGCCTACGAGCAGTACTTC. V gene TRBV7-9 combines with J gene TRBJ2-7; either TRBD1 or TRBD2 may fit D (5 bases each). Trimming cost V 2 bases and J 2 bases, with 10 bases left between them. The germline gives CDR1 SEHNR, CDR2 FQNEAQ (reference sequence). This CDR3 contains 14 residues.

J is TRBJ1-6 and V is TRBV12-3 or TRBV12-4; no reliable D call. The V gene lost 5 bases and the J gene lost 6 bases, with 17 bases spanning the gap. This CDR3 contains 16 residues. The CDR3 here is CASSPDRIGVNSPLHF. CDR3 DNA sequence: TGTGCCAGCAGTCCTGACCGGATCGGGGTTAATTCACCCCTCCACTTT.